This T cell receptor beta chain comes out of a study of CDR3 diversity in severe acne. TCRdb reprocessed the PCR reads via MiXCR and lists one record per CDR3 protein. The sample includes 65,000 to 95,000 distinct CDR3 sequences, 51% of them seen just once. Trimming took 5 bases from V and 5 from J, leaving 22 bases between them. The length of the CDR3 is 18 residues. Germline V gene sequence: CDR1 MNHGY, CDR2 SVAAGI. The sequenced material came from blood. This TCR was recovered from a male donor in good health, without acne. This rearrangement joins TRBV6-9 to TRBJ1-6; tentatively, D is TRBD1 (5 bases). CDR3 DNA: TGTGCCAGCAGTGAAAGAGCGGAGGGGTACGGAGATAATTCACCCCTCCACTTT. Amino acid sequence: CASSERAEGYGDNSPLHF.